This TCR beta chain was observed in a study of cytotoxic CD8 clonotypes in ibrutinib-treated CLL. Study-wide results and limits: Baseline levels of clonality went above those of age-matched healthy donors and moved with circulating CD8+ T-cell counts. Clonality grew at ibrutinib response; at progression, it decreased back toward baseline.

Profiled with immunoSEQ multiplex PCR; TCRdb holds only in-frame clones, not every one. Found here are a few hundred thousand clones, approximately 80% of them singletons; the top ten hold over 6.5%. Germline V CDR1 and CDR2: LNHDA, SQIVND (reference sequence). With 3 bases removed from V and 4 bases from J, the gap between germline ends came to 15 bases. CDR3 length: 15 residues. As to this clone: Antigen specificity is unknown.

The origin of this receptor is a human donor with chronic lymphocytic leukemia. The genes are TRBV19 and TRBJ1-2, with D possibly matching TRBD1 (6 bases). This specimen was PBMCs, taken before ibrutinib treatment. The CDR3 coding sequence is TGTGCCAGTAGTATCACCGGGACACCGACCTATGGCTACACCTTC. Translation: CASSITGTPTYGYTF. Combining the CDR3 with reference TRBV19 and TRBJ1-2 gives the whole variable domain DGGITQSPKYLFRKEGQNVTLSCEQNLNHDAMYWYRQDPGQGLRLIYYSQIVNDFQKGDIAEGYSVSREKKESFPLTVTSAQKNPTAFYLCASSITGTPTYGYTFGSGTRLTVV.